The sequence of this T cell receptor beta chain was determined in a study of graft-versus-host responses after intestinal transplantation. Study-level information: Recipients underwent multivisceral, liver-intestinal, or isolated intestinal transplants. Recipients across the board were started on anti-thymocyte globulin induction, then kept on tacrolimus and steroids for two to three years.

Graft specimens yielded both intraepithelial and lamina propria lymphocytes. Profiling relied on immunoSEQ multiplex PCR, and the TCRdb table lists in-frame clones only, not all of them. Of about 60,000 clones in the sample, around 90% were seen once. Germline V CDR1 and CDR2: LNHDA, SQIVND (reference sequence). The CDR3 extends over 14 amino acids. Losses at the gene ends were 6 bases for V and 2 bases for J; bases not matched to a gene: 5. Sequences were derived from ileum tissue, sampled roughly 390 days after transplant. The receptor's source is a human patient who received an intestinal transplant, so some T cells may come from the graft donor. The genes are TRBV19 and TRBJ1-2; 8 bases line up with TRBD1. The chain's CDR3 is CASRLTGGNYGYTF. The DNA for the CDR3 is TGTGCCAGTAGACTAACAGGGGGAAACTATGGCTACACCTTC.